What follows is one T cell receptor beta chain and its context. This clone was observed a handful of times. Its specific antigen is unknown. The sequence runs out 3 residues before the end of the CDR3; the remainder is reconstructed from the germline J gene. Both CVID patients and healthy controls were predominantly of Caucasian heritage. Heparinized peripheral whole blood samples of roughly 5 to 9 ml were obtained from each donor. Genomic DNA from adults with common variable immune deficiency (CVID) and from healthy adult controls was used for sequencing of TCRbeta CDR3 repertoires. A total of some 22 healthy adult volunteers (about twelve female and approximately 10 male; age range about 20 to 66 years, mean age 34) were included in the control group. Diluted blood was density-centrifuged over Hypaque 1077 or Ficoll-Paque to isolate peripheral blood mononuclear cells. Genomic DNA was obtained from unsorted mononuclear cells using either Qiagen column purification or a centrifugation-based method.

The sample originates from a study of T cell clonality in common variable immunodeficiency (dated by TCRdb to the mid-2010s). General findings and caveats noted by the study authors: The authors noted that sequencing repertoires of T cell subpopulations would be needed to clarify what caused the increased clonality in CVID. TCRbeta clonality was higher in CVID subjects than in healthy controls (t-test p = 0.018), and the increase was most characteristic of about a third of subjects. Differences among patients in the CVID cohort limited the correlations between repertoire features and clinical complications. Fewer TCRbeta clones were shared among CVID subjects than among healthy controls (p < 0.0001). Fewer deletions and N-nucleotide insertions were reportedly observed in CVID TCRbeta sequences, and highly modified clones with 13 or more V deletions were reportedly absent from CVID TCRbeta sequences. Although equal DNA input was used, an average of about 75,000 unique sequences per sample was obtained for controls, compared with approximately 30,000 for CVID samples.

For sequencing input, CVID and control samples contributed equivalent amounts of genomic DNA. For every sample, a 60 bp segment covering the rearranged TCRbeta CDR3 region was amplified and then sequenced. The immunoSEQ assay, a bias-corrected multiplex PCR combined with high-throughput sequencing, was used to amplify TCRbeta. As for the original processing: Every unique nucleotide sequence counted as a clone and was annotated with V, D and J genes, copy number and frequency. Sequences were labeled productive if in frame, and non-productive if out of frame or containing stop codons. Clonality was calculated from Shannon's entropy as previously described. The predicted amino acid sequences of productive clones were used to derive mean CDR3 Kyte-Doolittle hydropathy. The R hclust function was used to hierarchically cluster scaled V gene usage with Manhattan distance and complete linkage. Clone sharing by CDR3 amino acid sequence was assessed by resampling 12 repertoires per group over 100 rounds. Repertoires were searched for approximately 70 published EBV-specific and 245 published CMV-specific TCRbeta sequences. After two CVID samples that produced fewer than 10,000 sequences were dropped from the analysis, 42 CVID repertoires remained. This immuneACCESS table, as held by TCRdb, lists in-frame sequences with V and J called but not all clones. Of the missing ones, under half trace to an unresolved V gene in checked studies; the others have no known cause. The V and J calls and clone size come from that table; D and trimming were worked out from the DNA. This sample is represented by approximately 37,000 clones, with no singletons among them. The ten largest account for roughly a tenth of the sample.

Per the germline V gene (reference sequence), LNHDA is the CDR1 and SQIVND is the CDR2. CDR3 length: 10 amino acids, cysteine to phenylalanine. The CDR3 was read in part: 21 bases, with the frame set at base 1. The trim is 9 bases for V and 8 bases for J, with a gap of 7 bases between the germline ends. Sequenced input: peripheral blood mononuclear cells. This TCR was sampled from a person aged 18-70 years in good health. Recombination joined TRBV19 with TRBJ1-4, with TRBD1 tentatively as D gene (5 bases match). The CDR3 DNA, read in part, is TGTGCCAGCGAGGGGGAAAAA. This encodes CASEGEK. The CDR3 in full is CASEGEKLFF.